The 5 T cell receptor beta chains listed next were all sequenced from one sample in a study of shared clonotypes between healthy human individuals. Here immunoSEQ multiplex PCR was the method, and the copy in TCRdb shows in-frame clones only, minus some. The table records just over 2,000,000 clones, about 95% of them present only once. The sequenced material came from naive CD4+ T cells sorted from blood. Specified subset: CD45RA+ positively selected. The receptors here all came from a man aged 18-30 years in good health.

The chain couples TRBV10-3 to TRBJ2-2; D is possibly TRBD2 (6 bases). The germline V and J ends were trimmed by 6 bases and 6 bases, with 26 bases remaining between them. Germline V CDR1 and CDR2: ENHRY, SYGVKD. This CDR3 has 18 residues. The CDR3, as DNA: TGTGCCATCAGCGATACAACGCCGGGAGTGGGGATTCCCGGGGAGCTGTTTTTT. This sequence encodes CAISDTTPGVGIPGELFF.

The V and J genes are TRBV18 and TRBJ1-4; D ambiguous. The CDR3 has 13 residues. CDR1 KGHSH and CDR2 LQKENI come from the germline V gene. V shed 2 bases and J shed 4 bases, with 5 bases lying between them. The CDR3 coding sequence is TGTGCCAGCTCACCAAGTGTTAATGAAAAACTGTTTTTT. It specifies CASSPSVNEKLFF.

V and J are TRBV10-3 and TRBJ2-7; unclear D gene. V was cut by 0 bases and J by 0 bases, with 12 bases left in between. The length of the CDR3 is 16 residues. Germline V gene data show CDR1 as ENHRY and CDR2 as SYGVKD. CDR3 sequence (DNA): TGTGCCATCAGTGAGTCCGGTGGGAAGGGCTCCTACGAGCAGTACTTC. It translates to CAISESGGKGSYEQYF.

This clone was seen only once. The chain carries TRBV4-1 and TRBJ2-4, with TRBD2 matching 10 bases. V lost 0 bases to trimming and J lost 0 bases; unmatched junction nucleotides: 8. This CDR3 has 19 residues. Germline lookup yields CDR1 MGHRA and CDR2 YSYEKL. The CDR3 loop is CASSQDRLAGEGAKNIQYF. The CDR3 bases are TGCGCCAGCAGCCAAGATAGGCTAGCGGGAGAAGGAGCCAAAAACATTCAGTACTTC.

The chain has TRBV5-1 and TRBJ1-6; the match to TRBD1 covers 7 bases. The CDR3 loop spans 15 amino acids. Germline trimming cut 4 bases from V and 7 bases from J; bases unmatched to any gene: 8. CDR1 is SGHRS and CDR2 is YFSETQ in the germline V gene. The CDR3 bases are TGCGCCAGCAGCCAGACCACAGGGGTAAATTCACCCCTCCACTTT. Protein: CASSQTTGVNSPLHF.